Each of the 17 T cell receptor beta chains below was sequenced from the same sample in a study of shared clonotypes between healthy human individuals. Clones were sequenced by immunoSEQ multiplex PCR, and TCRdb holds only the in-frame ones, with some missing. The sample has 650,000 to 700,000 clones, about 92% seen once. Sequencing was performed on memory CD8+ T cells from PBMCs. Subset defined: CD45RO+ cells pooled with CCR7-negative TemRA cells. The receptors derive from a man between 18 and 35 years old in good health. Some clones in this sample may be carry-over from other donors' samples.

The rearrangement joins TRBV27 to TRBJ2-3; possible D gene TRBD1, 5 bases. The CDR3 extends over 15 amino acids. V was clipped by 7 bases and J by 4 bases, with 18 bases between them. Germline CDR1 reads MNHEY; CDR2 reads SMNVEV (reference sequence). CDR3 nucleotides: TGTGCCAGCAACCATATCAGGGTTCATCCAGATACGCAGTATTTT. Protein sequence: CASNHIRVHPDTQYF.

J is TRBJ1-3 and V is TRBV10-2, with TRBD1 as a possible D gene (6 bases). Trimming removed 0 bases from V and 0 bases from J, with 15 bases in between. The CDR3 extends over 18 amino acids. From germline, CDR1 is WSHSY and CDR2 SAAADI. CDR3 sequence (DNA): TGCGCCAGCAGTGAGTCGCATACAGGGAATAGCTCTGGAAACACCATATATTTT. This translates into CASSESHTGNSSGNTIYF.

The chain combines TRBV27 with TRBJ1-1, with D unresolved. Trimming pared 1 base from V and 4 bases from J, leaving 10 bases between. The CDR3 loop spans 14 amino acids. Germline lookup yields CDR1 MNHEY and CDR2 SMNVEV (reference sequence). In DNA, the CDR3 is TGTGCCAGCAGTTTATTTTCCGGGAGCACTGAAGCTTTCTTT. Its protein is CASSLFSGSTEAFF.

The chain carries TRBV28 and TRBJ2-3; D not resolved. The CDR3 is 15 residues long. Germline V gene sequence: CDR1 MDHEN, CDR2 SYDVKM. The V gene lost 2 bases and the J gene lost 0 bases, with 9 bases spanning the gap. The CDR3 DNA follows: TGTGCCAGCAGTTTAAGACTGGCGAGCACAGATACGCAGTATTTT. This codes for CASSLRLASTDTQYF.

V usage is TRBV4-1 and J usage is TRBJ2-5, with TRBD1 identical over 10 bases. The trim removed 4 bases at V and 4 bases at J, leaving 3 bases unmatched. CDR1 is MGHRA and CDR2 is YSYEKL in the germline V gene. The CDR3 extends over 14 amino acids. Written as DNA, the CDR3 is TGCGCCAGCAGCCTCCGGACAGGGGGAGAGACCCAGTACTTC. Translation: CASSLRTGGETQYF.

The chain has TRBV6-1 and TRBJ2-1; no definite D call. The V end lost 7 bases, the J end lost 3 bases, and 16 bases lay between the germline ends. The germline gives CDR1 MNHNS, CDR2 SASEGT. The CDR3 length is 15 residues. The CDR3 reads CASMASDSLYNEQFF. CDR3 nucleotide sequence: TGTGCCAGCATGGCGTCAGACTCACTCTACAATGAGCAGTTCTTC.

The DNA of the CDR3 is TGCAGCGTTGAAGTCCCAGGGGGTGGCAATCAGCCCCAGCATTTT. This encodes CSVEVPGGGNQPQHF. This chain links TRBV29-1 with TRBJ1-5; TRBD1 matches at 7 bases. J gave up 2 bases and V 1 base, and 5 bases lay outside the gene matches. This CDR3 has 15 residues. Germline V lookup: CDR1 SQVTM, CDR2 ANQGSEA.

The chain links TRBV11-2 to TRBJ2-1; D remains unclear. CDR1 is SGHAT, CDR2 FQNNGV, per germline. This CDR3 has 12 residues. Deletions cut 0 bases from V and 10 bases from J, with 7 bases between. The CDR3 nucleotides are TGTGCCAGCAGCTTAGATCCCGCCGAGCAGTTCTTC. It translates to CASSLDPAEQFF.

The chain links TRBV11-2 to TRBJ2-2, with TRBD1 matching 7 bases. With V trimmed by 5 bases and J by 4 bases, 16 bases remained unmatched. This CDR3 region has 18 residues. Germline assignment: CDR1 SGHAT and CDR2 FQNNGV. CDR3 region: CASSQRQTGASSTGELFF. CDR3 nucleotide sequence: TGTGCCAGCAGCCAGCGACAAACAGGGGCTAGTAGCACCGGGGAGCTGTTTTTT.

The DNA of the CDR3 is TGTGCCAGCGGGGACAGGGGATATGGCTACACCTTC. Translating it yields CASGDRGYGYTF. The V call is TRBV27, the J call TRBJ1-2, with 10 bases identical to TRBD1. V lost 8 bases to trimming and J lost 5 bases; unmatched junction nucleotides: 2. The CDR3 has 12 amino acids. Looked up from germline, CDR1 is MNHEY and CDR2 is SMNVEV (reference sequence).

This sequence joins TRBV30 and TRBJ2-3; D may correspond to TRBD1 or TRBD2 (5 bases each). The germline gives CDR1 GTSNPN, CDR2 SVGIG (reference sequence). V was shortened by 0 bases and J by 2 bases, with 18 bases between the two germline ends. The CDR3 totals 17 residues. CDR3 residues: CAWSVSLSGGHTDTQYF. The CDR3 region has the DNA TGTGCCTGGAGTGTTTCATTATCTGGGGGTCACACAGATACGCAGTATTTT.

This sequence joins TRBV27 and TRBJ2-7; D may be TRBD1 or TRBD2 (5 bases each). The CDR3 totals 16 residues. Trimming stripped 2 bases from V and 0 bases from J, with 14 bases between. The germline CDR1 and CDR2 sequences are MNHEY and SMNVEV (reference sequence). CDR3 residues: CASSLGPGTSSYEQYF. CDR3 in DNA: TGTGCCAGCAGTTTAGGTCCAGGGACCAGCTCCTACGAGCAGTACTTC.

This clone was seen once. The V call is TRBV11-2, the J call TRBJ1-2; TRBD1 matches at 9 bases. There are 15 residues in the CDR3. Germline V lookup: CDR1 SGHAT, CDR2 FQNNGV. Losses at the gene ends were 2 bases for V and 2 bases for J; bases not matched to a gene: 3. Here the CDR3 reads CASSLLQGANYGYTF. The CDR3 DNA follows: TGTGCCAGCAGCTTATTACAGGGGGCGAACTATGGCTACACCTTC.

V gene TRBV10-3 combines with J gene TRBJ2-3; D gene uncertain. The CDR3 is made up of 15 amino acids. CDR1 is ENHRY and CDR2 is SYGVKD in the germline V gene. V was clipped by 4 bases and J by 1 base, with 12 bases between them. CDR3 residues: CAISVVAHRTDTQYF. The CDR3, as DNA: TGTGCCATCAGTGTGGTAGCCCACCGCACAGATACGCAGTATTTT.

Only one count was recorded for this clone. V is TRBV7-9 and J is TRBJ2-2; D gene ambiguous. The CDR3 has 12 amino acids. Trimming pared 6 bases from V and 5 bases from J, leaving 7 bases between. Germline loops: CDR1 SEHNR, CDR2 FQNEAQ (reference sequence). The CDR3 nucleotides are TGTGCCAGCAGTCTGCTGACCGGGGAGCTGTTTTTT. Protein product: CASSLLTGELFF.

This rearrangement joins TRBV5-1 to TRBJ2-7; the D is unclear. This CDR3 spans 12 amino acids. V gave up 3 bases and J gave up 4 bases, with 8 bases separating them. Germline V lookup: CDR1 SGHRS, CDR2 YFSETQ. CDR3 region: CASSSGLYEQYF. The CDR3 DNA follows: TGCGCCAGCAGCTCCGGATTATACGAGCAGTACTTC.

This clone was seen once. The chain carries TRBV5-1 and TRBJ2-1; D possibly corresponds to TRBD2 (6 bases). The CDR3 extends over 19 amino acids. V lost 4 bases and J 0 bases, leaving 23 bases between the germline ends. In germline, CDR1 is SGHRS, CDR2 YFSETQ. CDR3 bases: TGCGCCAGCAGCCCCCCGAAGGTTGGGCGGGGCCGCTCCTACAATGAGCAGTTCTTC. Translating gives CASSPPKVGRGRSYNEQFF.